The 24 T cell receptor beta chains below all came from one sample that was sequenced in a study of blood T cell repertoires in COVID-19. Sequencing was performed with immunoSEQ multiplex PCR; in TCRdb, only in-frame clones are kept and a portion is missing. The sample contains about 120,000 clones, around 81% of which appear only once. Sample: peripheral blood. The receptors here all came from a man under 40 with COVID-19, enrolled during active disease.

The V gene is TRBV5-1, the J gene TRBJ2-3; D may be TRBD2 (6 bases). The CDR3 spans 15 residues. Germline values: CDR1 SGHRS, CDR2 YFSETQ. Trimming shortened V by 5 bases and J by 4 bases, and 17 bases separated the two germline ends. The CDR3 sequence: CASRRLDRESDTQYF. The CDR3 bases are TGCGCCAGCAGGAGACTAGATCGGGAATCAGATACGCAGTATTTT. Supplemented by reference TRBV5-1 and TRBJ2-3, the full variable domain reads KAGVTQTPRYLIKTRGQQVTLSCSPISGHRSVSWYQQTPGQGLQFLFEYFSETQRNKGNFPGRFSGRQFSNSRSEMNVSTLELGDSALYLCASRRLDRESDTQYFGPGTRLTVL.

The DNA of the CDR3 is TGTGCCAGCAGCCCGACAGGGATCCACGAGCAGTACTTC. Translation: CASSPTGIHEQYF. This rearrangement joins TRBV11-2 to TRBJ2-7, with 7 bases aligning to TRBD1. J gave up 5 bases and V 5 bases, and 6 bases lay outside the gene matches. This CDR3 comprises 13 residues. The V gene's germline CDR1 is SGHAT and CDR2 FQNNGV.

The J gene is TRBJ1-1, the V gene TRBV5-4; TRBD1 aligns across 8 bases. There are 16 residues in the CDR3. Germline V lookup: CDR1 SGHNT, CDR2 YYREEE (reference sequence). V lost 4 bases, J lost 1 base, and 9 bases stayed unmatched. The CDR3 nucleotides read TGTGCCAGCAGCCCTGGGACAGGAGGGGCGAACACTGAAGCTTTCTTT. It encodes CASSPGTGGANTEAFF.

This chain connects TRBV2 to TRBJ1-1; D unclear. The CDR3 runs 16 residues. V was cut by 8 bases and J by 2 bases, with 21 bases left in between. Germline lookup yields CDR1 SNHLY and CDR2 FYNNEI. For the CDR3, the DNA is TGTGCCAGCTCATCGAAGCGGAAGCTGGGAAACACTGAAGCTTTCTTT. Its protein is CASSSKRKLGNTEAFF.

This rearrangement joins TRBV7-7 to TRBJ2-3, with a tentative D call TRBD2 (6 bases). The CDR3 runs 15 residues. CDR1 and CDR2 from the germline V gene are SSHAT and FNYEAQ (reference sequence). Between the trimmed V and J ends, which lost 3 bases and 0 bases, there was a span of 10 bases. The CDR3 sequence: CASSLEGRSTDTQYF. CDR3 DNA: TGTGCCAGCAGCTTGGAGGGCCGAAGCACAGATACGCAGTATTTT.

V is TRBV5-1 and J is TRBJ2-3; D is possibly TRBD1 (6 bases). Trimming removed 4 bases from V and 4 bases from J, with 19 bases in between. The germline V gene has CDR1 SGHRS and CDR2 YFSETQ. The CDR3 contains 16 residues. The CDR3 bases are TGCGCCAGCAGCAAAATTACAGGGTTTGATCCAGATACGCAGTATTTT. It translates to CASSKITGFDPDTQYF.

This clone was seen a single time. V usage is TRBV11-3 and J usage is TRBJ2-4; 8 nucleotides align to TRBD1. V was clipped by 5 bases and J by 9 bases; unmatched bases: 15. Germline values: CDR1 SGHNT, CDR2 YENEEA. The CDR3 has 16 residues. The CDR3 loop is CASSPPSWQGAGIQYF. The CDR3 DNA reads TGTGCCAGCAGCCCCCCTTCTTGGCAGGGGGCGGGCATTCAGTACTTC. Supplemented by reference TRBV11-3 and TRBJ2-4, the full variable domain reads EAGVVQSPRYKIIEKKQPVAFWCNPISGHNTLYWYLQNLGQGPELLIRYENEEAVDDSQLPKDRFSAERLKGVDSTLKIQPAELGDSAVYLCASSPPSWQGAGIQYFGAGTRLSVL.

The V gene is TRBV5-1, the J gene TRBJ2-7; possibly TRBD1 for D (5 bases). The CDR3 loop spans 14 amino acids. The germline V and J ends were trimmed by 3 bases and 3 bases, with 13 bases remaining between them. Germline V gene lookup returns CDR1 SGHRS and CDR2 YFSETQ. CDR3 DNA sequence: TGCGCCAGCAGCTCTCGGACAACGCACTACGAGCAGTACTTC. It specifies CASSSRTTHYEQYF.

The chain combines TRBV3-1 (or the pseudogene TRBV3-2) with TRBJ2-3, with 13 bases identical to TRBD2. This CDR3 is built from 18 residues. The V and J ends lost 4 bases and 2 bases, in that order; junction bases with no gene match: 9. Germline V gene data show CDR1 as LGHDT and CDR2 as YNNKEL (reference sequence). CDR3: CASSPQTSGGPSTDTQYF. The DNA for the CDR3 is TGTGCCAGCAGCCCCCAGACTAGCGGGGGGCCTTCCACAGATACGCAGTATTTT.

The chain links TRBV5-1 to TRBJ1-4, with TRBD1 matching over 9 bases. Germline assignment: CDR1 SGHRS and CDR2 YFSETQ. Trimming removed 2 bases from V and 0 bases from J; junction bases left unmatched: 17. The CDR3 is 21 amino acids. CDR3 in amino acids: CASSLEPPTGGSSTTNEKLFF. Written as DNA, the CDR3 is TGCGCCAGCAGCTTAGAACCTCCCACAGGGGGCTCATCTACAACTAATGAAAAACTGTTTTTT.

V is TRBV28 and J is TRBJ2-7, with D possibly matching TRBD2 (6 bases). Trimming removed 11 bases from V and 4 bases from J, with 15 bases in between. Germline V gene lookup returns CDR1 MDHEN and CDR2 SYDVKM. There are 12 residues in the CDR3. DNA of the CDR3: TGTGCCGCCGACGGAGGGAGGTACGAGCAGTACTTC. It is translated as CAADGGRYEQYF. Looking up the rest from reference TRBV28 and TRBJ2-7 gives the full variable domain: DVKVTQSSRYLVKRTGEKVFLECVQDMDHENMFWYRQDPGLGLRLIYFSYDVKMKEKGDIPEGYSVSREKKERFSLILESASTNQTSMYLCAADGGRYEQYFGPGTRLTVT.

The V gene is TRBV5-1, the J gene TRBJ2-3; D is ambiguous. The germline gives CDR1 SGHRS, CDR2 YFSETQ. V shed 1 base and J shed 2 bases, with 8 bases lying between them. This CDR3 is built from 14 residues. The CDR3 loop is CASSLRQATDTQYF. CDR3 nucleotide sequence: TGCGCCAGCAGCTTGCGTCAGGCCACAGATACGCAGTATTTT.

This clone was picked up a small number of times. The chain joins TRBV10-3 to TRBJ1-2, with D possibly being TRBD1 (5 bases). With 6 bases removed from V and 8 bases from J, the gap between germline ends came to 19 bases. Germline CDR1 ENHRY, CDR2 SYGVKD. The CDR3 runs 14 residues. CDR3 amino acids: CAISPAGGGEGYTF. The CDR3 bases are TGTGCCATCAGCCCGGCCGGGGGAGGGGAGGGCTACACCTTC.

Only a few counts were recorded for this clone. Additional DNA sequences in this sample encode the identical CDR3. The chain uses TRBV6-2 or TRBV6-3 and TRBJ1-2; D ambiguous. Per germline, CDR1 MNHEY and CDR2 SVGEGT. The germline V and J ends were trimmed by 2 bases and 2 bases, with 6 bases remaining between them. The CDR3 runs 13 residues. The CDR3 reads CASSYGGNYGYTF. As DNA, the CDR3 is TGTGCCAGCAGTTACGGAGGAAACTATGGCTACACCTTC.

This clone was observed a single time. The chain employs TRBV4-1 and TRBJ2-7, with TRBD1 identical over 7 bases. The CDR3 runs to 16 residues. The V segment lost 2 bases and the J segment 1 base; nucleotides outside the gene matches: 8. Germline values: CDR1 MGHRA, CDR2 YSYEKL. CDR3 sequence: CASSQSPQGESYEQYF. For the CDR3, the DNA is TGCGCCAGCAGCCAATCCCCGCAGGGGGAGTCCTACGAGCAGTACTTC.

The gene calls are TRBV19 and TRBJ1-4, with 9 bases aligning to TRBD1. This CDR3 contains 17 residues. The J segment lost 14 bases and the V segment lost 5 bases, leaving 21 bases of the junction unmatched. Germline V gene lookup returns CDR1 LNHDA and CDR2 SQIVND (reference sequence). This CDR3 reads CASSPLGGGQGAKVLFF. CDR3 DNA: TGTGCCAGTAGTCCCCTGGGGGGGGGACAGGGAGCAAAGGTCCTGTTTTTT. The whole variable domain, remainder taken from reference TRBV19 and TRBJ1-4, is DGGITQSPKYLFRKEGQNVTLSCEQNLNHDAMYWYRQDPGQGLRLIYYSQIVNDFQKGDIAEGYSVSREKKESFPLTVTSAQKNPTAFYLCASSPLGGGQGAKVLFFGSGTQLSVL.

This chain connects TRBV9 to TRBJ2-5, with D possibly matching TRBD2 (6 bases). Trimming took off 4 bases at V and 3 bases at J, with 13 bases between the two ends. The CDR3 has 14 residues. The germline V gene has CDR1 SGDLS and CDR2 YYNGEE. The CDR3 nucleotides are TGTGCCAGCAGCTTGGGACTGGAAGAAGAGACCCAGTACTTC. This encodes CASSLGLEEETQYF. Looking up the rest from reference TRBV9 and TRBJ2-5 gives the full variable domain: DSGVTQTPKHLITATGQRVTLRCSPRSGDLSVYWYQQSLDQGLQFLIQYYNGEERAKGNILERFSAQQFPDLHSELNLSSLELGDSALYFCASSLGLEEETQYFGPGTRLLVL.

The CDR3 reads CASSSGNGWNEQFF. The CDR3 coding sequence is TGCGCCAGCAGCTCCGGGAATGGGTGGAATGAGCAGTTCTTC. V is TRBV5-1 and J is TRBJ2-1, with D possibly TRBD2 on 5 matching bases. Germline assignment: CDR1 SGHRS and CDR2 YFSETQ. This CDR3 is 14 amino acids long. The V and J ends lost 3 bases and 7 bases respectively, with 14 bases between them.

In its sample, this clone was seen a few times. CDR3 DNA: TGTGCCAGCAGTGAAGTCGGGACTAGCGGTAAAGAGACCCAGTACTTC. This sequence encodes CASSEVGTSGKETQYF. J is TRBJ2-5 and V is TRBV6-1; TRBD2 matches 11 bases. This CDR3 is built from 16 residues. Germline V gene sequence: CDR1 MNHNS, CDR2 SASEGT. The J segment lost 3 bases and the V segment lost 1 base, leaving 4 bases of the junction unmatched.

V usage is TRBV4-3 and J usage is TRBJ1-1; 7 bases map to TRBD1. The length of the CDR3 is 14 residues. The J segment lost 4 bases and the V segment lost 4 bases, leaving 6 bases of the junction unmatched. Per germline, CDR1 LGHNA and CDR2 YSLEER. The CDR3 reads CASSRRPGGTEAFF. DNA of the CDR3: TGCGCCAGCAGCCGTAGGCCAGGGGGCACTGAAGCTTTCTTT.

This chain uses TRBV6-4 with TRBJ2-2; no clear D. Looked up from germline, CDR1 is MRHNA and CDR2 is SNTAGT. V was trimmed by 0 bases and J by 0 bases, leaving 5 bases between them. This CDR3 spans 15 amino acids. CDR3 in DNA: TGTGCCAGCAGTGACTCCACAGCGAACACCGGGGAGCTGTTTTTT. This gives the protein CASSDSTANTGELFF.

The V call is TRBV19, the J call TRBJ2-1, with 7 bases identical to TRBD2. V dropped 3 bases and J dropped 0; count of bases not matched to a gene: 5. Germline V gives CDR1 LNHDA, CDR2 SQIVND (reference sequence). This CDR3 has 16 amino acids. Here the CDR3 reads CASSMGGGNSYNEQFF. Here the CDR3 DNA reads TGTGCCAGTAGTATGGGCGGGGGAAACTCCTACAATGAGCAGTTCTTC.

V is TRBV7-6 and J is TRBJ2-5, with TRBD1 as a possible D gene (6 bases). The V end was cut by 4 bases, the J end by 1 base, with 13 bases between. The germline V gene encodes CDR1 SGHVS and CDR2 FNYEAQ. This CDR3 comprises 15 residues. The CDR3 nucleotides read TGTGCCAGCAGCTCACACCAGGGGACCCAAGAGACCCAGTACTTC. Protein: CASSSHQGTQETQYF.

V usage is TRBV11-2 and J usage is TRBJ2-2, with a weak D call TRBD2 (6 bases). V was pared by 4 bases and J by 3 bases, with 9 bases between. Germline values: CDR1 SGHAT, CDR2 FQNNGV. CDR3 length equals 14 residues. CDR3 sequence: CASSSDYHTGELFF. In DNA, the CDR3 is TGTGCCAGCAGCTCGGACTATCACACCGGGGAGCTGTTTTTT. Full variable domain (rest looked up from reference TRBV11-2 and TRBJ2-2): EAGVAQSPRYKIIEKRQSVAFWCNPISGHATLYWYQQILGQGPKLLIQFQNNGVVDDSQLPKDRFSAERLKGVDSTLKIQPAKLEDSAVYLCASSSDYHTGELFFGEGSRLTVL.